Listed below are T cell receptor beta chains from one sample, sequenced in a study of shared clonotypes between healthy human individuals. The method was immunoSEQ multiplex PCR; TCRdb's version includes in-frame clones alone and lacks a portion of them. The table has 600,000 or so clones, roughly 98% seen once. What was sequenced was naive CD8+ T cells sorted from blood. Every receptor here comes from a man under 40 in good health. Both conserved end residues are part of each CDR3. Only some rows state a clone size, as once, few, many or a class for expanded clones.

>NA|TRBV5-4|TRBJ2-3
CASSLGGDTQYF
>NA|TRBV7-9|TRBJ1-1
CASSFTHQLNTEAFF
>NA|TRBV11-2|TRBJ2-1
CASSSDRRPEQFF
>once|TRBV7-9|TRBJ2-1
CASSLAGLGNEQFF
>NA|TRBV5-6|TRBJ2-1
CASSPGTPGGEQFF
>NA|TRBV18|TRBJ2-6
CASSPPRGDGANVLTF
>once|TRBV9|TRBJ1-5
CASGRGGSRNQPQHF
>once|TRBV27|TRBJ2-5
CASSLIDSLHRETQYF
>NA|TRBV7-9|TRBJ2-7
CASSYLGYEQYF
>NA|TRBV27|TRBJ2-1
CASSLTSGSSNEQFF
>once|TRBV28|TRBJ2-1
CATVDRYNEQFF
>NA|TRBV10-1|TRBJ2-7
CASSDGYEQYF
>NA|TRBV7-8|TRBJ2-1
CASSLMAGAYGTNEQFF
>once|TRBV27|TRBJ1-1
CASGDSGTGIMNTEAFF
>NA|TRBV5-5|TRBJ2-6
CASRPDSSGANVLTF
>NA|TRBV7-2|TRBJ1-2
CASRPTASGYGYTF
>NA|TRBV5-4|TRBJ2-7
CASSFNDSPYEQYF
>NA|TRBV7-9|TRBJ1-1
CASSLGPGEAFF
>NA|TRBV7-9|TRBJ2-3
CASSSNPPNAGGPDTQYF
>NA|TRBV10-3|TRBJ2-1
CAISELTSGGNEQFF
>NA|TRBV27|TRBJ1-5
CASTDFAGSNQPQHF
>NA|TRBV13|TRBJ1-1
CASSLGGNTEAFF